This section outlines one T cell receptor (beta chain) sequence together with its context. This sample includes further DNA sequences coding for the same CDR3. The data stem from a study of shared clonotypes between healthy human individuals. The V gene lost 1 base and the J gene lost 4 bases, with 6 bases spanning the gap. The CDR3 spans 12 residues. Looked up from germline, CDR1 is SGHRS and CDR2 is YFSETQ. Clones were sequenced by immunoSEQ multiplex PCR, and TCRdb holds only the in-frame ones, with some missing. This table holds about 2.4 million clones, over 85% found once. This TCR was sampled from a man aged 18 to 30 in good health. Some clones in this sample may be carry-over from other donors' samples. The V and J genes are TRBV5-1 and TRBJ2-7; the D gene is possibly TRBD1 (5 bases). Source material: naive CD4+ T cells from PBMCs. The subset was: CD45RA+ positively selected. In nucleotides, the CDR3 is TGCGCCAGCAGCTTGTCAGGGTACGAGCAGTACTTC. Amino acid sequence: CASSLSGYEQYF.